These 16 T cell receptor beta chains were all obtained from the same sample, sequenced in a study of neurological immune-mediated disorders. TCRdb reanalysed the 5' RACE reads using MiXCR and keeps one entry per CDR3 protein. The sample consists of 20,000 to 30,000 distinct CDR3 sequences, around an eighth of them appearing once. Sequencing used PBMCs. The receptor set was obtained from a woman aged 60-75 years with HTLV-1-associated myelopathy (HAM/TSP).

The table lists this clonotype with many counts. The rearrangement joins TRBV5-1 to TRBJ2-1; 8 bases are shared with TRBD2. Unmatched junction bases numbered 7, after V lost 7 bases and J lost 1 base. The CDR3 spans 15 residues. Per the germline V gene, CDR1 is SGHRS and CDR2 is YFSETQ. The CDR3: CASWSGRGSYNEQFF. CDR3 bases: TGCGCCAGCTGGAGCGGGAGAGGGTCCTACAATGAGCAGTTCTTC.

In this sample, this clonotype turned up many times. The chain uses TRBV24-1 and TRBJ2-3; the match to TRBD2 covers 7 bases. The trim removed 4 bases at V and 2 bases at J, leaving 5 bases unmatched. This CDR3 is built from 15 residues. Per the germline V gene, CDR1 is KGHDR and CDR2 is SFDVKD. The CDR3 DNA reads TGTGCCACCAGTGAGGGGACTACGTTCACAGATACGCAGTATTTT. This sequence encodes CATSEGTTFTDTQYF.

This chain connects TRBV18 to TRBJ2-7; D is unclear. CDR1 KGHSH and CDR2 LQKENI come from the germline V gene. The V and J ends lost 1 base and 5 bases respectively, with 18 bases between them. The CDR3 totals 16 residues. CDR3 in amino acids: CASSPQRGNVVHEQYF. CDR3 in DNA: TGTGCCAGCTCACCACAGCGCGGAAATGTGGTACACGAGCAGTACTTC.

This clonotype showed up many times. This rearrangement joins TRBV20-1 to TRBJ1-1; D is uncertain. The CDR3 has 11 amino acids. The germline V gene encodes CDR1 DFQATT and CDR2 SNEGSKA (reference sequence). Trimming stripped 2 bases from V and 1 base from J, with 2 bases between. CDR3 nucleotide sequence: TGCAGTGCTAGACGGAACACTGAAGCTTTCTTT. Translated, it gives CSARRNTEAFF.

This clonotype came up many times. The J gene is TRBJ2-1, the V gene TRBV7-8; possibly TRBD2 for D (7 bases). Trimming took off 3 bases at V and 1 base at J, with 10 bases between the two ends. Germline V gene lookup returns CDR1 SGHVS and CDR2 FQNEAQ. This CDR3 contains 15 residues. The DNA for the CDR3 is TGTGCCAGCAGCTTCGGGGGGCTGTCCTACAATGAGCAGTTCTTC. Residues: CASSFGGLSYNEQFF.

This clonotype has a count of ten or more. The chain has TRBV7-2 and TRBJ2-3, with 9 positions matching TRBD2. The germline V gene encodes CDR1 SGHTA and CDR2 FQGNSA. Losses at the gene ends were 1 base for V and 6 bases for J; bases not matched to a gene: 5. The CDR3 spans 15 residues. The CDR3 DNA reads TGTGCCAGCAGCTTAGGACTAGCGGTGGTGGATACGCAGTATTTT. Translation gives CASSLGLAVVDTQYF. Looking up the rest from reference TRBV7-2 and TRBJ2-3 gives the full variable domain: GAGVSQSPSNKVTEKGKDVELRCDPISGHTALYWYRQSLGQGLEFLIYFQGNSAPDKSGLPSDRFSAERTGGSVSTLTIQRTQQEDSAVYLCASSLGLAVVDTQYFGPGTRLTVL.

This clonotype was seen ten or more times. The chain has TRBV10-3 and TRBJ2-3; 8 nucleotides agree with TRBD2. In germline, CDR1 is ENHRY, CDR2 SYGVKD. This CDR3 has 15 amino acids. V gave up 4 bases and J gave up 1 base; unmatched junction bases: 4. The CDR3 sequence is CAISGSGGRTDTQYF. The CDR3 bases are TGTGCCATCAGTGGGTCGGGGGGGCGCACAGATACGCAGTATTTT.

In its sample, this clonotype was seen many times. The genes are TRBV29-1 and TRBJ2-7; either TRBD1 or TRBD2 may supply D (5 bases each). Germline lookup yields CDR1 SQVTM and CDR2 ANQGSEA. Trimming cost V 6 bases and J 3 bases, with 9 bases left between them. The length of the CDR3 is 11 residues. The CDR3 sequence is CSVGTRYEQYF. The CDR3, as DNA: TGCAGCGTGGGGACCCGCTACGAGCAGTACTTC.

This clonotype came up many times. The CDR3 coding sequence is TGTGCCAGCAGCTTATACCCCGGACTCGACTCAATCTCCTACAATGAGCAGTTCTTC. Its protein product is CASSLYPGLDSISYNEQFF. This sequence joins TRBV7-2 and TRBJ2-1; D possibly corresponds to TRBD2 (5 bases). Germline V lookup: CDR1 SGHTA, CDR2 FQGNSA. The CDR3 is 19 residues long. The V end lost 2 bases, the J end lost 0 bases, and 20 bases lay between the germline ends. The variable domain in full, completed from reference TRBV7-2 and TRBJ2-1, reads GAGVSQSPSNKVTEKGKDVELRCDPISGHTALYWYRQSLGQGLEFLIYFQGNSAPDKSGLPSDRFSAERTGGSVSTLTIQRTQQEDSAVYLCASSLYPGLDSISYNEQFFGPGTRLTVL.

This clonotype was recorded many times. The chain joins TRBV12-3 or TRBV12-4 to TRBJ2-1; 15 bases are a match to TRBD2. This CDR3 has 14 amino acids. V lost 4 bases, J lost 13 bases, and 5 bases stayed unmatched. The chain's CDR3 is CASSSGTSGRLQFF. The CDR3 region has the DNA TGTGCCAGCAGTTCTGGGACTAGCGGGAGGCTTCAGTTCTTC.

The chain has TRBV27 and TRBJ2-2; TRBD2 aligns across 12 bases. Germline values: CDR1 MNHEY, CDR2 SMNVEV (reference sequence). The V and J ends lost 4 bases and 7 bases, in that order; junction bases with no gene match: 4. This CDR3 is 15 amino acids long. The DNA of the CDR3 is TGTGCCAGCAGTTGGACTAGCGGGAATAACGGGGAGCTGTTTTTT. It specifies CASSWTSGNNGELFF.

The chain employs TRBV7-9 and TRBJ2-7, with TRBD1 matching 9 bases. The junction had 4 bases not matched to a gene; V was cut back by 7 bases and J by 3 bases. The CDR3 spans 13 residues. Germline CDR1 SEHNR, CDR2 FQNEAQ (reference sequence). The CDR3 sequence: CASITDRGYEQYF. The DNA of the CDR3 is TGTGCCAGCATCACGGACAGGGGCTACGAGCAGTACTTC.

This clonotype counts as medium-sized. The junction and the germline gene differ at one end; a read error may be behind it. V and J are TRBV28 and TRBJ2-7; 7 positions match TRBD1. The germline gives CDR1 MDHEN, CDR2 SYDVKM. CDR3 size: 14 residues. The CDR3 DNA is TGTGCCAGCAATTTAAGGACAGGCCCCTACGAGCAGTACTTC. Its protein product is CASNLRTGPYEQYF.

The table lists this clonotype with many counts. CDR3 sequence reads: CASSAGGQGGYGYTF. For the CDR3, the DNA is TGTGCCAGCAGCGCGGGGGGACAGGGAGGATATGGCTACACCTTC. The gene calls are TRBV9 and TRBJ1-2, with 9 bases aligning to TRBD1. Germline V gene data show CDR1 as SGDLS and CDR2 as YYNGEE. V trimming: 3 bases; J trimming: 5 bases; junction bases outside the gene matches: 8. The CDR3 has 15 amino acids.

There are many counts of this clonotype. This chain links TRBV20-1 with TRBJ2-7; D is unresolved. The CDR3 totals 14 residues. V was cut by 1 base and J by 5 bases, with 15 bases left in between. Germline assignment: CDR1 DFQATT and CDR2 SNEGSKA (reference sequence). The CDR3 loop is CSARVPRGYHEQYF. DNA for the CDR3: TGCAGTGCTAGAGTCCCCAGAGGTTATCACGAGCAGTACTTC.

This clonotype was seen a few times. V usage is TRBV4-3 and J usage is TRBJ2-2; 10 bases match TRBD1. J lost 6 bases, V lost 4 bases, and 5 bases had no gene match. Germline CDR1 is LGHNA and CDR2 is YSLEER. CDR3 length: 15 amino acids. CDR3 in amino acids: CASSPRDRGPGELFF. As DNA, the CDR3 is TGCGCCAGCAGCCCTCGGGACAGGGGCCCCGGGGAGCTGTTTTTT.